This entry lists 4 T cell receptor beta chains sequenced from one sample in a study of shared clonotypes between healthy human individuals. The table came from immunoSEQ multiplex PCR; TCRdb's copy has only in-frame clones and leaves some out. The sample holds about 2.2 million clones; around 95% are singletons and the top ten take more than 1.5%. CD45RO negativity and positive selection for CCR7 defined naive CD8 cells, a population that excluded terminally differentiated effector memory CD45RA+ cells. The material sequenced was naive CD8+ T cells from PBMCs. These TCRs come from a young man in good health. Some clones in this sample may be carry-over from other donors' samples.

The chain employs TRBV28 and TRBJ2-1; TRBD2 aligns across 7 bases. V was clipped by 10 bases and J by 7 bases; unmatched bases: 16. This CDR3 has 15 amino acids. The germline V gene encodes CDR1 MDHEN and CDR2 SYDVKM. In DNA form, the CDR3 reads TGTGCCAAGCGGGACCGTGGCGGGAACCGGAATGAGCAGTTCTTC. It specifies CAKRDRGGNRNEQFF.

The chain employs TRBV15 and TRBJ1-6; D is ambiguous. Germline V gene lookup returns CDR1 LNHNV and CDR2 YYDKDF (reference sequence). Trimming took off 1 base at V and 10 bases at J, with 8 bases between the two ends. CDR3 length equals 13 residues. The DNA for the CDR3 is TGTGCCACCAGCAGAGTGGTCGGATCACCCCTCCACTTT. This gives the protein CATSRVVGSPLHF. Drawing the rest from reference TRBV15 and TRBJ1-6, the complete variable domain is DAMVIQNPRYQVTQFGKPVTLSCSQTLNHNVMYWYQQKSSQAPKLLFHYYDKDFNNEADTPDNFQSRRPNTSFCFLDIRSPGLGDTAMYLCATSRVVGSPLHFGNGTRLTVT.

The V call is TRBV9, the J call TRBJ2-1, with a possible D match to TRBD1 (5 bases). With 0 bases removed from V and 8 bases from J, the gap between germline ends came to 15 bases. The germline V gene encodes CDR1 SGDLS and CDR2 YYNGEE. The CDR3 runs to 15 residues. This chain's CDR3 is CASSVAGFALYEQFF. Written as DNA, the CDR3 is TGTGCCAGCAGCGTAGCAGGGTTTGCTCTTTATGAGCAGTTCTTC.

V usage is TRBV27 and J usage is TRBJ2-1; D gene unclear. Germline CDR1 is MNHEY and CDR2 is SMNVEV (reference sequence). Trimming shortened V by 10 bases and J by 8 bases, and 12 bases separated the two germline ends. The CDR3 consists of 11 residues. The CDR3 spells CATTRFDEQFF. The CDR3 DNA is TGTGCCACCACCCGTTTCGATGAGCAGTTCTTC.